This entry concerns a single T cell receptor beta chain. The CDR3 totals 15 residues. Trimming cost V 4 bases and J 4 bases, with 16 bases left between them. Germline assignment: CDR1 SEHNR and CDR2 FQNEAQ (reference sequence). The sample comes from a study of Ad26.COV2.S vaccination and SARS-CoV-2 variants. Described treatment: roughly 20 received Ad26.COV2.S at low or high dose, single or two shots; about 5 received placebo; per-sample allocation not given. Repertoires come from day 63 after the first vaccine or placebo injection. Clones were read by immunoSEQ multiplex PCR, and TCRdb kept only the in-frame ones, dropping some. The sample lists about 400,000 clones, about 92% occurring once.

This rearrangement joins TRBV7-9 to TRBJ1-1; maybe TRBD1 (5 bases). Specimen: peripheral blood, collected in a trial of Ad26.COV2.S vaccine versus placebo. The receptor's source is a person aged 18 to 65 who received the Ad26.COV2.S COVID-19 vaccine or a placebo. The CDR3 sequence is CASSSSFGGGTEAFF. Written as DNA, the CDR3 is TGTGCCAGCAGCTCCTCTTTTGGGGGAGGCACTGAAGCTTTCTTT.